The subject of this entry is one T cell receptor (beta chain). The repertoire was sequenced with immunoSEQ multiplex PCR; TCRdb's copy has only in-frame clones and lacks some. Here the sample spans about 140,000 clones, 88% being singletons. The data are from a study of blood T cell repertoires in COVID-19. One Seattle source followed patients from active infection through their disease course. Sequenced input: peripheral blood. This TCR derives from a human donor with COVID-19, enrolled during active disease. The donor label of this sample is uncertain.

In DNA, the CDR3 is TGCGCCAGCAGCTTGTGGGACAGTGGAAACACCATATATTTT. Translated, it gives CASSLWDSGNTIYF. The chain uses TRBV5-1 and TRBJ1-3; 7 bases match TRBD1. Germline V gene data show CDR1 as SGHRS and CDR2 as YFSETQ. V dropped 1 base and J dropped 3; count of bases not matched to a gene: 1. This CDR3 is 14 amino acids long.